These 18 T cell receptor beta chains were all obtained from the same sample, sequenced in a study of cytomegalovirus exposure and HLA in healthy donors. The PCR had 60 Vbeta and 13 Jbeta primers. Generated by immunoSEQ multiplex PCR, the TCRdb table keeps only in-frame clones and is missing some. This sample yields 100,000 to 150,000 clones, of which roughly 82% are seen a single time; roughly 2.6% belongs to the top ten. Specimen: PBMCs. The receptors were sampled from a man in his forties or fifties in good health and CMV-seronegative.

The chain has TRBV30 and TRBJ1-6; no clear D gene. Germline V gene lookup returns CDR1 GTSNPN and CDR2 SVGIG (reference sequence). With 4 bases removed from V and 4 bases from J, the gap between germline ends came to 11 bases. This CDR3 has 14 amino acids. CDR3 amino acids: CAWTTRPYNSPLHF. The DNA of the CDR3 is TGTGCCTGGACGACTCGACCGTATAATTCACCCCTCCACTTT. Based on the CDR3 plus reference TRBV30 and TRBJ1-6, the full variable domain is SQTIHQWPATLVQPVGSPLSLECTVEGTSNPNLYWYRQAAGRGLQLLFYSVGIGQISSEVPQNLSASRPQDRQFILSSKKLLLSDSGFYLCAWTTRPYNSPLHFGNGTRLTVT.

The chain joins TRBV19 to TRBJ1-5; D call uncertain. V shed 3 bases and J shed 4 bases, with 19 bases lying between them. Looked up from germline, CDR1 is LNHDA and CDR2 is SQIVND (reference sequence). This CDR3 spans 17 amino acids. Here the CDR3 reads CASSMSPWRSRNQPQHF. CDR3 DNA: TGTGCCAGTAGTATGTCCCCGTGGAGGAGCCGAAATCAGCCCCAGCATTTT.

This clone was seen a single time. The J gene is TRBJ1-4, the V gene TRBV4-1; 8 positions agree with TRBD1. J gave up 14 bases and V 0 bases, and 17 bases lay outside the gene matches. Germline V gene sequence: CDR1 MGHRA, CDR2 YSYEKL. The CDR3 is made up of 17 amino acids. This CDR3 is CASSQDIERTGGEGLFF. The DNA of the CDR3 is TGCGCCAGCAGCCAAGATATTGAAAGAACAGGGGGAGAGGGCCTGTTTTTT.

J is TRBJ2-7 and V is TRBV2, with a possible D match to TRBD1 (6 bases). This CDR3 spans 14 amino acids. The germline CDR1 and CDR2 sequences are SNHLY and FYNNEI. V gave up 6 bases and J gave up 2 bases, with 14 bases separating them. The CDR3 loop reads CASRDSGSTYEQYF. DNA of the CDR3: TGTGCCAGCAGGGACAGCGGATCGACCTACGAGCAGTACTTC.

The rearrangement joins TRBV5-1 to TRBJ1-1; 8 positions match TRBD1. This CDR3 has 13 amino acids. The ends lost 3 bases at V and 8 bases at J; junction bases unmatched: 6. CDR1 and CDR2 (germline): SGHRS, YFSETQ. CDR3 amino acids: CASSSQGVGEAFF. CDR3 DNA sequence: TGCGCCAGCAGCTCACAGGGGGTAGGAGAAGCTTTCTTT.

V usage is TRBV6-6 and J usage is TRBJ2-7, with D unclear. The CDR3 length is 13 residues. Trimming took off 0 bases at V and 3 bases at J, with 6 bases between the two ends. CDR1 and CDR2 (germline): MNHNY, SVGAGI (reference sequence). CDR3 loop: CASSYSAGYEQYF. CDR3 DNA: TGTGCCAGCAGTTACTCGGCAGGCTACGAGCAGTACTTC.

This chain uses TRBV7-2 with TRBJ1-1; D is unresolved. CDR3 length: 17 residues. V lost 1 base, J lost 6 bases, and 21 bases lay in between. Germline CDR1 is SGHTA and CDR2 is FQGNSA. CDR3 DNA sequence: TGTGCCAGCAGCTTAGGGGCTTTTATCCCCGGGAAGTCTGAAGCTTTCTTT. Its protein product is CASSLGAFIPGKSEAFF.

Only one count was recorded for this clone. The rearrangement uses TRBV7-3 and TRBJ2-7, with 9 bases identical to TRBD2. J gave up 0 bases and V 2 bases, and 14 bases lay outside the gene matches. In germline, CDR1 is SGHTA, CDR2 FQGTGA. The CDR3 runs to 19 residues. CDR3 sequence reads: CASSLYPPLTSGISYEQYF. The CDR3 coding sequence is TGTGCCAGCAGCTTATACCCACCTTTGACTAGCGGTATCTCCTACGAGCAGTACTTC.

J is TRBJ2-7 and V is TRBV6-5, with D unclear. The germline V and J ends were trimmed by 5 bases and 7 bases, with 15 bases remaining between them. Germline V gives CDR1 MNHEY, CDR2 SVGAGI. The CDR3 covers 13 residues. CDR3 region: CASSKSRLGEQYF. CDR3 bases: TGTGCCAGCAGTAAATCGAGACTCGGGGAGCAGTACTTC.

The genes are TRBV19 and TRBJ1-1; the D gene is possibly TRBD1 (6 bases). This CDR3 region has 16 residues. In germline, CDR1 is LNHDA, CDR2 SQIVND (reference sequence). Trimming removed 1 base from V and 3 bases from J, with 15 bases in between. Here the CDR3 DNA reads TGTGCCAGTAGTATAGGGGTCAGGGAGGGGGACACTGAAGCTTTCTTT. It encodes CASSIGVREGDTEAFF.

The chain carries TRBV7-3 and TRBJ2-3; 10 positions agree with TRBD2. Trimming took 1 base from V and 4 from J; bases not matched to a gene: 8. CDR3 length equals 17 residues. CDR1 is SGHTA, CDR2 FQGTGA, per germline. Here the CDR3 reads CASSLNPGSGGADTQYF. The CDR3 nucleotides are TGTGCCAGCAGCTTAAACCCCGGCAGCGGGGGGGCAGATACGCAGTATTTT.

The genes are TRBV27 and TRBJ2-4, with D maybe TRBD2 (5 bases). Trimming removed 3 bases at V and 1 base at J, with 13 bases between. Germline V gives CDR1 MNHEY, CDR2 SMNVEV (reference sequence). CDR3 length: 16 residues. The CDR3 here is CASSLEAGRAKNIQYF. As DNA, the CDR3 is TGTGCCAGCAGTTTGGAGGCGGGCAGGGCCAAAAACATTCAGTACTTC.

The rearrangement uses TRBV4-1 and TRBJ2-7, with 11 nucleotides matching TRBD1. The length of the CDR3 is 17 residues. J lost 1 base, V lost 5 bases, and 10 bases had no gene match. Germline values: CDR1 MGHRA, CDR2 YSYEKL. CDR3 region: CASSVAPGTGGSYEQYF. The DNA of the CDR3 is TGCGCCAGCAGCGTGGCACCCGGGACAGGGGGTTCCTACGAGCAGTACTTC.

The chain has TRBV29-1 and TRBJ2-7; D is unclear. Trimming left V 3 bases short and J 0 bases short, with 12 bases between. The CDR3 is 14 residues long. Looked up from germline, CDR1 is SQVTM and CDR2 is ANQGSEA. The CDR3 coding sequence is TGCAGCGTTGAGTCCGACACCGGCTCCTACGAGCAGTACTTC. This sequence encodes CSVESDTGSYEQYF.

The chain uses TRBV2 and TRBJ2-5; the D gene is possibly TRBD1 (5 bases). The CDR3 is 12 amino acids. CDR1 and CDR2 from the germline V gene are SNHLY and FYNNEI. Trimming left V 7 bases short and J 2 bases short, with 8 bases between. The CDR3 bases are TGTGCCAGCAAGACAGATCAAGAGACCCAGTACTTC. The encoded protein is CASKTDQETQYF.

The CDR3 DNA reads as TGCGCCAGCAGCCAAGATGCGGGGTTTGGCTACACCTTC. The encoded protein is CASSQDAGFGYTF. The chain joins TRBV4-3 to TRBJ1-2; D remains ambiguous. Germline-derived CDR1 and CDR2 are LGHNA and YSLEER. V was clipped by 0 bases and J by 7 bases, with 9 bases between them. This CDR3 is 13 amino acids long.

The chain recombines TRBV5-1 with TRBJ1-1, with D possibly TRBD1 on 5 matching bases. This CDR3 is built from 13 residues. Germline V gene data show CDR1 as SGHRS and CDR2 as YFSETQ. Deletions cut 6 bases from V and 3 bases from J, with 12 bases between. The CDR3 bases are TGCGCCAGCACAGGGATTTCGGACACTGAAGCTTTCTTT. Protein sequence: CASTGISDTEAFF.

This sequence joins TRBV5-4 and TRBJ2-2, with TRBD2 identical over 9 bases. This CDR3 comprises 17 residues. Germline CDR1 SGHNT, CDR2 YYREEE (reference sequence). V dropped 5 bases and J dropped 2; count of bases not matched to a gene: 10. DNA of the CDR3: TGTGCCAGCAGTCCGCTACCGGGACTAGCCAACACCGGGGAGCTGTTTTTT. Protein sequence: CASSPLPGLANTGELFF.